Each of the 3 T cell receptor beta chains below was sequenced from the same sample in a study of PD-1 blockade in mismatch repair-deficient tumors. Sequenced by immunoSEQ multiplex PCR; TCRdb stores in-frame clones only, minus some. This sample has more than 85,000 clones, with approximately 83% found just once. The source material was peripheral blood, sampled approximately 35 weeks after starting pembrolizumab. Receptors originate from an adult with mismatch repair-deficient cancer.

The genes are TRBV11-2 and TRBJ2-3; D gene ambiguous. CDR1 SGHAT and CDR2 FQNNGV come from the germline V gene. V was clipped by 1 base and J by 0 bases, with 5 bases between them. This CDR3 contains 14 residues. The CDR3 region has the DNA TGTGCCAGCAGCTTAGCGCCCAGCACAGATACGCAGTATTTT. Translation: CASSLAPSTDTQYF.

This chain links TRBV7-2 with TRBJ2-5; 12 bases line up with TRBD2. This CDR3 spans 18 amino acids. CDR1 is SGHTA, CDR2 FQGNSA, per germline. V shed 1 base, J shed 0 bases, and the junction held 6 bases outside the gene matches. The CDR3 bases are TGTGCCAGCAGCTTAGAGCTAGCGGGAGGGGGGGACCAAGAGACCCAGTACTTC. Protein product: CASSLELAGGGDQETQYF. Variable domain in full (rest from reference TRBV7-2 and TRBJ2-5): GAGVSQSPSNKVTEKGKDVELRCDPISGHTALYWYRQSLGQGLEFLIYFQGNSAPDKSGLPSDRFSAERTGGSVSTLTIQRTQQEDSAVYLCASSLELAGGGDQETQYFGPGTRLLVL.

A word on this clone: Within the sample, other DNA sequences also encode this same CDR3. The chain is built from TRBV27 and TRBJ2-7; D gene ambiguous. Germline loops: CDR1 MNHEY, CDR2 SMNVEV (reference sequence). The V end was cut by 4 bases, the J end by 0 bases, with 1 base between. The CDR3 loop spans 11 amino acids. CDR3 in DNA: TGTGCCAGCAGTTCCTCCTACGAGCAGTACTTC. Translating gives CASSSSYEQYF.